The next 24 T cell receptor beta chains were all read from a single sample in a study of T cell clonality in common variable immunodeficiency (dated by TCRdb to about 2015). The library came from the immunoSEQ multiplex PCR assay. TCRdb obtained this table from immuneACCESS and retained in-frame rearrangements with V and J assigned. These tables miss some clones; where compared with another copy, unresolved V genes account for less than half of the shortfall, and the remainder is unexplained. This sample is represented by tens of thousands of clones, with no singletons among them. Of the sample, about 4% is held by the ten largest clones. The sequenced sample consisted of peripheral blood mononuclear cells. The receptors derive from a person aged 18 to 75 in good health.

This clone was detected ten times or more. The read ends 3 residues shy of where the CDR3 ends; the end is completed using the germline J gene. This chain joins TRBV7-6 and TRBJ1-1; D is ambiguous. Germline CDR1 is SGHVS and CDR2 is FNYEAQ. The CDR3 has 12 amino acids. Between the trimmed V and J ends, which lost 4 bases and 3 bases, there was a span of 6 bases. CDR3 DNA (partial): TGTGCCAGCAGCTCCAAGGACACTGAA. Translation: CASSSKDTE. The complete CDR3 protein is CASSSKDTEAFF.

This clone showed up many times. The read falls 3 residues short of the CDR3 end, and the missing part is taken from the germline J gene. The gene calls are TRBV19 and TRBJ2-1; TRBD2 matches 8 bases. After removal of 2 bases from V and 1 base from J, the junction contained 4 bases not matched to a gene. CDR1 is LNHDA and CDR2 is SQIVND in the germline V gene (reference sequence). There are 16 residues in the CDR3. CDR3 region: CASSISGSPSYNEQFF. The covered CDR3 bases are TGTGCCAGTAGTATAAGCGGGAGTCCGTCCTACAATGAG.

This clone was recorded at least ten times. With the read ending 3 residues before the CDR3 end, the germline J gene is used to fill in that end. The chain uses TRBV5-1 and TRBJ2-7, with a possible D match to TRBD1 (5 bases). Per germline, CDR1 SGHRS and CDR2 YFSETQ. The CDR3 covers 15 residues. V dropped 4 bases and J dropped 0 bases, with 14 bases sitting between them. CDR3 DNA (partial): TGCGCCAGCAGCCGAACCGACAGAACCTCCTACGAG. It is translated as CASSRTDRTSYE. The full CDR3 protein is CASSRTDRTSYEQYF.

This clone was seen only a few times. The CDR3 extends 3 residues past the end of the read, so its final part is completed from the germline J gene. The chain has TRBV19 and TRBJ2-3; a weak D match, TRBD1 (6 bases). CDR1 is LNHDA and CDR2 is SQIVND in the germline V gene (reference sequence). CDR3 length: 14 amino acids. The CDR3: CASSRTANQETQYF. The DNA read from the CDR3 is TGTGCCAGTAGTCGGACAGCAAATCAAGAGACG.

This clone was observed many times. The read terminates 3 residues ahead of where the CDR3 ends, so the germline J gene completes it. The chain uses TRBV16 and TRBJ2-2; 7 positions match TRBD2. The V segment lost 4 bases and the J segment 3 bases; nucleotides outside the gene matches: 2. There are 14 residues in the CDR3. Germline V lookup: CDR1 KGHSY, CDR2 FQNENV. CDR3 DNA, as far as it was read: TGTGCCAGCAGCCCAACTAGCGACACCGGGGAG. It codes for CASSPTSDTGE. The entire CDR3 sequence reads CASSPTSDTGELFF. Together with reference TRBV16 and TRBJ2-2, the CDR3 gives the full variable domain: GEEVAQTPKHLVRGEGQKAKLYCAPIKGHSYVFWYQQVLKNEFKFLISFQNENVFDETGMPKERFSAKCLPNSPCSLEIQATKLEDSAVYFCASSPTSDTGELFFGEGSRLTVL.

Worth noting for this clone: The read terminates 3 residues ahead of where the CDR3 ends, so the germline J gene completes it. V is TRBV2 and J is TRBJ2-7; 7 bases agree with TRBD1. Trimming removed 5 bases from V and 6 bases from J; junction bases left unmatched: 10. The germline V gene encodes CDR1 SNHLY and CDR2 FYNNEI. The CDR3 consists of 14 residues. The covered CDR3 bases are TGTGCCAGCAGTACACAGGGGTGGACGGTCGAG. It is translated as CASSTQGWTVE. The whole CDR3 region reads CASSTQGWTVEQYF.

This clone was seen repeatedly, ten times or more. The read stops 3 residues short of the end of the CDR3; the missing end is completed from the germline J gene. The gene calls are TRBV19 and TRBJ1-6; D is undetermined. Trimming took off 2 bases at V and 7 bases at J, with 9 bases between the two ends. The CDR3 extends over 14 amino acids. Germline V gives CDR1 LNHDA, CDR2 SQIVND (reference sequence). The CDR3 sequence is CASSIFQMNSPLHF. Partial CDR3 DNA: TGTGCCAGTAGTATATTCCAAATGAATTCACCC. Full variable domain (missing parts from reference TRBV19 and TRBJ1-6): DGGITQSPKYLFRKEGQNVTLSCEQNLNHDAMYWYRQDPGQGLRLIYYSQIVNDFQKGDIAEGYSVSREKKESFPLTVTSAQKNPTAFYLCASSIFQMNSPLHFGNGTRLTVT.

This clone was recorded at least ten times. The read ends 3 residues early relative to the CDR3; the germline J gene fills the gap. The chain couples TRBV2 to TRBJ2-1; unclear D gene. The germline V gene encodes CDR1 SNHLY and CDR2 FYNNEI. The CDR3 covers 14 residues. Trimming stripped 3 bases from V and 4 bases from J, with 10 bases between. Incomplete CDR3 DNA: TGTGCCAGCAGTGACCGGTTAACTTACAATGAG. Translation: CASSDRLTYNE. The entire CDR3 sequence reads CASSDRLTYNEQFF. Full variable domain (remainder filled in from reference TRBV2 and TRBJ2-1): EPEVTQTPSHQVTQMGQEVILRCVPISNHLYFYWYRQILGQKVEFLVSFYNNEISEKSEIFDDQFSVERPDGSNFTLKIRSTKLEDSAMYFCASSDRLTYNEQFFGPGTRLTVL.

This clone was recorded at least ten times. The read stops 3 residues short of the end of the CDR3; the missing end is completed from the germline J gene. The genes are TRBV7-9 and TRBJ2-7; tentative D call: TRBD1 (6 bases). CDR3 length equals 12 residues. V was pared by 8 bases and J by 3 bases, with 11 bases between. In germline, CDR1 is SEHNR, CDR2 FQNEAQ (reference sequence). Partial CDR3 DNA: TGTGCCAGCGCGCCAGGGGACTACGAG. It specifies CASAPGDYE. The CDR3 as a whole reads CASAPGDYEQYF.

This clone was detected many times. CDR3 in amino acids: CASSQEGSGSLPEQYF. The sequenced part of the CDR3 DNA is TGCGCCAGCAGCCAAGAAGGTAGCGGGAGTTTACCCGAG. This sequence joins TRBV4-1 and TRBJ2-7, with 9 bases that match TRBD2. The read terminates 3 residues ahead of where the CDR3 ends, so the germline J gene completes it. Germline V gene sequence: CDR1 MGHRA, CDR2 YSYEKL. Unmatched junction bases numbered 9, after V lost 0 bases and J lost 6 bases. The CDR3 has 16 amino acids.

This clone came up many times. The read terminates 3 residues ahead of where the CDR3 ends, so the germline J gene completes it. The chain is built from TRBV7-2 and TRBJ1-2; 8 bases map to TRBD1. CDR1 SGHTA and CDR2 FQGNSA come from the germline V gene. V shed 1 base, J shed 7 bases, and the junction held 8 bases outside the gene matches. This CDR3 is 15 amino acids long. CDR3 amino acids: CASSLGQAGGFGYTF. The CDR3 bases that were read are TGTGCCAGCAGCTTAGGCCAGGCAGGGGGCTTTGGC.

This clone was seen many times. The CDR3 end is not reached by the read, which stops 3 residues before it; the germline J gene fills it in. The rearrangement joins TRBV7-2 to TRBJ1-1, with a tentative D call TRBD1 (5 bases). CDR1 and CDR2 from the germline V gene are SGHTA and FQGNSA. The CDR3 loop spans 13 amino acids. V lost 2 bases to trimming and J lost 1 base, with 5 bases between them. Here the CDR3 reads CASSLTGNTEAFF. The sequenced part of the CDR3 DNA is TGTGCCAGCAGCTTAACAGGGAACACTGAA.

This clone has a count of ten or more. The sequenced part of the CDR3 DNA is TGCAGTGCCGGAAGACGGGGATATTATTACGAG. It specifies CSAGRRGYYYE. The full CDR3 is CSAGRRGYYYEQYF. The chain links TRBV20-1 to TRBJ2-7; possible D gene TRBD2, 5 bases. The DNA ends 3 residues before the CDR3 does, and the rest of the CDR3 is filled in from the germline J gene. Germline lookup yields CDR1 DFQATT and CDR2 SNEGSKA (reference sequence). V lost 6 bases and J 4 bases, leaving 19 bases between the germline ends. The CDR3 extends over 14 amino acids.

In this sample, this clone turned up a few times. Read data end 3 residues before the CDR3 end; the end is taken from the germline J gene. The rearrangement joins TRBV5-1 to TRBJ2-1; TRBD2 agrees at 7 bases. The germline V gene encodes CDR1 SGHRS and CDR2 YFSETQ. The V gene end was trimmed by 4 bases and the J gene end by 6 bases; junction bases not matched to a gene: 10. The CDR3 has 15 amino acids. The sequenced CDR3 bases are TGCGCCAGCAGCCGACGGGGAGGGAAAGGCAATGAG. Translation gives CASSRRGGKGNE. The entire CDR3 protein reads CASSRRGGKGNEQFF.

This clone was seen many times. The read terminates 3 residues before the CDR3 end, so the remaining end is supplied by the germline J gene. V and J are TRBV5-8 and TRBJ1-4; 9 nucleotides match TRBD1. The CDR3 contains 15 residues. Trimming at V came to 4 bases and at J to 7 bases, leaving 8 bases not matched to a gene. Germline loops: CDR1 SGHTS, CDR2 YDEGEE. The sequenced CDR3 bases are TGTGCCAGCAGCCCCAACAGGGGGCGCGTTGAAAAA. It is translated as CASSPNRGRVEK. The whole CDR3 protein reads CASSPNRGRVEKLFF.

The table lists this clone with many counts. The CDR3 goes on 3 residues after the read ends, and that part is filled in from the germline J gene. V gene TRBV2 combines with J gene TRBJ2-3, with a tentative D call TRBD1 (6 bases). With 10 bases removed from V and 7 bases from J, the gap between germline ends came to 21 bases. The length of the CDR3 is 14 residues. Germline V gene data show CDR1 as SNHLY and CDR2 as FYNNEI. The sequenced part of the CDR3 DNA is TGTGCCAAGTCCCAGGGGTCCCGAGAGTATACG. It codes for CAKSQGSREYT. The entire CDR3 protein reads CAKSQGSREYTQYF.

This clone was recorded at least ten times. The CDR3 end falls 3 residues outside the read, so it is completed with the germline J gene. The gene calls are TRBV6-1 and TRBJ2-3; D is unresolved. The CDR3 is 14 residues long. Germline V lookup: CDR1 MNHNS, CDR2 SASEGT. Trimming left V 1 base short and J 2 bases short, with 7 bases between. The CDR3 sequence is CASSEDPFTDTQYF. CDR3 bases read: TGTGCCAGCAGTGAAGATCCGTTCACAGATACG.

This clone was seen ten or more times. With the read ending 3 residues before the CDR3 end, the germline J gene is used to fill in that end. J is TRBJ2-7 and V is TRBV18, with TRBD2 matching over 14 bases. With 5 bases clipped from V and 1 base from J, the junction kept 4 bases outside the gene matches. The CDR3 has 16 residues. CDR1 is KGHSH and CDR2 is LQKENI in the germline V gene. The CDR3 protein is CASSTGTSGGSYEQYF. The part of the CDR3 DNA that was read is TGTGCCAGCTCAACCGGGACTAGCGGGGGTTCCTACGAG.

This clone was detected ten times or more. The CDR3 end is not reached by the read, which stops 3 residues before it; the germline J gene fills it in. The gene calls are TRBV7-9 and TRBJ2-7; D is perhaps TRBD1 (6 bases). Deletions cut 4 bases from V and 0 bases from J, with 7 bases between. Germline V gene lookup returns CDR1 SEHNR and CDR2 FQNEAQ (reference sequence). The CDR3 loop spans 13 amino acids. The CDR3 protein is CASSSTGSYEQYF. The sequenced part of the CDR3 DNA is TGTGCCAGCAGCTCGACAGGCTCCTACGAG.

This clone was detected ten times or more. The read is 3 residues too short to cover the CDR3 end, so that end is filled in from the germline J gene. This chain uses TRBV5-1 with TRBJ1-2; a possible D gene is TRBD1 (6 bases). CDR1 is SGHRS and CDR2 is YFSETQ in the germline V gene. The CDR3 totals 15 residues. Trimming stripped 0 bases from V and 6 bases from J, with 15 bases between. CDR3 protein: CASSLGGGSKDGYTF. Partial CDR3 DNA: TGCGCCAGCAGCTTGGGCGGGGGCTCTAAGGATGGC.

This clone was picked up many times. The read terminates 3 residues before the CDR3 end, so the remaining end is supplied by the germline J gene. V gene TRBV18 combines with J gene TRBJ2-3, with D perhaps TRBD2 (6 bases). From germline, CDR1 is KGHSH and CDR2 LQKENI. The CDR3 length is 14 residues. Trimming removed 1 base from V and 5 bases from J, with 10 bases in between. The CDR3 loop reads CASSPRLEGDTQYF. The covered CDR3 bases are TGTGCCAGCTCACCACGGTTGGAGGGAGATACG.

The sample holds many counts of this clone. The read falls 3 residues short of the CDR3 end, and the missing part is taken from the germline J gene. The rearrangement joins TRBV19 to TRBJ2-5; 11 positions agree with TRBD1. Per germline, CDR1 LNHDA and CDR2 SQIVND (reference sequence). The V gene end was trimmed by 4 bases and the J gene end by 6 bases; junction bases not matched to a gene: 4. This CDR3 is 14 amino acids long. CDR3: CASSRGQGAKTQYF. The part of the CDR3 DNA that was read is TGTGCCAGTAGTAGAGGACAGGGGGCGAAGACC.

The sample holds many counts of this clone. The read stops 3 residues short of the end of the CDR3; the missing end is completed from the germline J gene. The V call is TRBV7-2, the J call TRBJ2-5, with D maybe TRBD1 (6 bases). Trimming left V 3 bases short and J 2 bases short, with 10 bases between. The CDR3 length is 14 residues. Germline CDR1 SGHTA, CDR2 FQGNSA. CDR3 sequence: CASSFQGFQETQYF. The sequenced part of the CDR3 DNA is TGTGCCAGCAGCTTCCAGGGGTTTCAAGAGACC. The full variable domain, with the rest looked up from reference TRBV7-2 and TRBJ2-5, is GAGVSQSPSNKVTEKGKDVELRCDPISGHTALYWYRQSLGQGLEFLIYFQGNSAPDKSGLPSDRFSAERTGGSVSTLTIQRTQQEDSAVYLCASSFQGFQETQYFGPGTRLLVL.

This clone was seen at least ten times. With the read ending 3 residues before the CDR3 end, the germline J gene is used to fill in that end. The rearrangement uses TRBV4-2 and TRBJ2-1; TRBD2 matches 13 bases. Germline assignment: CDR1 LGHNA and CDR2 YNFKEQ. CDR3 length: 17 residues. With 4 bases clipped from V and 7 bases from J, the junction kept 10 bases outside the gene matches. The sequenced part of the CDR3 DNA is TGTGCCAGCAGCCCCCCGGGACTAGCGGGGATAATTAATGAG. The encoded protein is CASSPPGLAGIINE. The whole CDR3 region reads CASSPPGLAGIINEQFF.